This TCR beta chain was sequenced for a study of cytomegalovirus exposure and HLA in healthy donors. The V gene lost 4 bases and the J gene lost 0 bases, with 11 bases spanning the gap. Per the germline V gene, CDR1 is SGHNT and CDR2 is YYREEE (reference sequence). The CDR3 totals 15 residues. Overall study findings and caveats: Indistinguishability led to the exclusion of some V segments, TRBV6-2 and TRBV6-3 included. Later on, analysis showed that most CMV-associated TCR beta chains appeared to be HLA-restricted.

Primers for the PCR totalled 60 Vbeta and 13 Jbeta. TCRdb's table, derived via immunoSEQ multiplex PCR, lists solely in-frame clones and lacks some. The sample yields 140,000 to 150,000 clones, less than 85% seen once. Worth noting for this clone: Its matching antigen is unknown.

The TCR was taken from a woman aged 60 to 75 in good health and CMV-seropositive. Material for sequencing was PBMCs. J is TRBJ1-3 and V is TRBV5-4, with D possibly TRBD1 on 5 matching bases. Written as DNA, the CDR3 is TGTGCCAGCAGCCAGGGAGGGGTCTCTGGAAACACCATATATTTT. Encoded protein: CASSQGGVSGNTIYF.